The T cell receptor (beta chain) described here comes from a study of regulatory T cells in long-lasting Graves disease. Across the whole study: Newly diagnosed Graves' patients had under 3 months of antithyroid drugs. General study results and limits: Persistent Graves' patients possessed reduced TCR diversity relative to recently diagnosed ones.

Library construction for TCR beta used iRepertoire HTBI primers and Arm-PCR of CDR3 regions. TCRdb reanalysed the multiplex PCR reads using MiXCR and keeps one entry per CDR3 protein. This sample carries under 500,000 distinct CDR3 sequences, 15% to 20% of them seen once, and the ten largest clones take roughly 10%. V was clipped by 7 bases and J by 0 bases; unmatched bases: 10. The CDR3 runs 17 residues. The V gene's germline CDR1 is MNHEY and CDR2 SVGEGT. As concerns this clonotype: Its antigen remains unknown.

Noted time point: newly diagnosed GD, antithyroid drugs for less than 3 months. Extracted RNA from PBMCs served as the source of the TCR library. This same sample was also part of a study on T cells in Graves' hyperthyroidism and ophthalmopathy. According to that study: Appearing also in blood were most of the thyroid clonotypes expanded above 0.001. Before onset, by a median of approximately 6.8 months, the model predicted ophthalmopathy.

V is TRBV6-2 or TRBV6-3 and J is TRBJ2-2, with 8 positions matching TRBD1. The origin of this receptor is a woman aged 30 to 39 with Graves disease. The sample consisted of peripheral blood mononuclear cells (PBMCs), taken at new diagnosis, from a patient treated with antithyroid drugs. The CDR3 is CASTRRGRNTNTGELFF. The CDR3 DNA reads as TGTGCCAGCACTCGCAGGGGGCGTAACACGAACACCGGGGAGCTGTTTTTT.